The present entry profiles one TCR beta chain with its context. Measured with immunoSEQ multiplex PCR; TCRdb has only the in-frame clones, and not every one. The sample has 75,000 to 90,000 clones, about 92% seen once. The data are from a study of T cell changes during pregnancy in multiple sclerosis. Germline CDR1 is LNHNV and CDR2 is YYDKDF (reference sequence). V shed 5 bases and J shed 1 base, with 15 bases lying between them. CDR3 length: 16 residues. The rearrangement uses TRBV15 and TRBJ1-5; a possible D gene is TRBD1 (5 bases). This receptor was taken from a female donor with multiple sclerosis, enrolled in a pregnancy study. This specimen was CD4+ T cells from peripheral blood mononuclear cells, taken before pregnancy. The CDR3 loop reads CATSLPGLRSNQPQHF. The CDR3, as DNA: TGTGCCACCAGCCTCCCAGGGTTAAGGAGCAATCAGCCCCAGCATTTT.